Listed here are 12 T cell receptor beta chains from one sample, sequenced in a study of identical twins. TCRdb re-derived calls from the 5' RACE reads in MiXCR, one entry per CDR3 protein. The repertoire includes around 490,000 distinct CDR3 sequences, approximately 20% of them detected once, and more than 0.4% sits in the top ten. The data also belong to a second study, concerning yellow fever vaccine responses in identical twins.

The sequencing input was CD4+ T cells sorted from blood. These receptors were collected from a woman aged 18-29 years in good health.

The CDR3 nucleotides read TGCGCCAGCAGCTTTGGCGGGGAGCACTCCTACAATGAGCAGTTCTTC. The encoded protein is CASSFGGEHSYNEQFF. The chain has TRBV5-1 and TRBJ2-1; D possibly corresponds to TRBD2 (6 bases). The ends were cut back, 2 bases at V and 0 bases at J, with 12 bases in the middle. This CDR3 has 16 amino acids. The V gene's germline CDR1 is SGHRS and CDR2 YFSETQ.

This clonotype was seen at least ten times. The chain uses TRBV6-1 and TRBJ2-5; TRBD2 matches 10 bases. Trimming cost V 6 bases and J 5 bases; bases outside gene matches: 6. Germline V CDR1 and CDR2: MNHNS, SASEGT. There are 14 residues in the CDR3. The CDR3 loop reads CASSSGGGQETQYF. The CDR3 coding sequence is TGTGCCAGCAGCAGCGGGGGGGGCCAGGAGACCCAGTACTTC.

The chain employs TRBV10-3 and TRBJ2-3, with D hard to call. V was cut by 11 bases and J by 8 bases, with 23 bases left in between. The CDR3 is made up of 14 amino acids. The germline CDR1 and CDR2 sequences are ENHRY and SYGVKD. The CDR3 region is CAVGAGPLLGTQYF. The CDR3 coding sequence is TGTGCCGTCGGCGCCGGGCCCCTGCTGGGTACGCAGTATTTT.

V usage is TRBV20-1 and J usage is TRBJ2-7; D unclear. This CDR3 is 17 amino acids long. V shed 1 base and J shed 3 bases, with 22 bases lying between them. Germline V CDR1 and CDR2: DFQATT, SNEGSKA (reference sequence). CDR3 in DNA: TGCAGTGCTAGAGTTGCGGAAGGACCCGGACGGATCTACGAGCAGTACTTC. It codes for CSARVAEGPGRIYEQYF.

The chain uses TRBV10-3 and TRBJ2-1, with 8 bases lining up with TRBD2. CDR1 is ENHRY and CDR2 is SYGVKD in the germline V gene. Germline trimming cut 5 bases from V and 3 bases from J; bases unmatched to any gene: 6. CDR3 length: 15 residues. The CDR3 DNA reads TGTGCCATCAGTCCGGGACTAGTCATCTACAATGAGCAGTTCTTC. Translated: CAISPGLVIYNEQFF.

This sequence joins TRBV28 and TRBJ1-2; a weak D match, TRBD1 (6 bases). This CDR3 region has 11 residues. CDR1 MDHEN and CDR2 SYDVKM come from the germline V gene. Trimming left V 2 bases short and J 12 bases short, with 10 bases between. The CDR3 reads CASSLRGRHTF. In DNA form, the CDR3 reads TGTGCCAGCAGTTTACGGGGGCGCCACACCTTC.

This clonotype was observed at least ten times. The chain couples TRBV7-2 to TRBJ2-1; TRBD2 agrees at 8 bases. Per germline, CDR1 SGHTA and CDR2 FQGNSA. The CDR3 loop spans 17 amino acids. Germline trimming cut 5 bases from V and 4 bases from J; bases unmatched to any gene: 13. Written as DNA, the CDR3 is TGTGCCAGCAGCCTCTCCCCACTAGCGGTAGAATACAATGAGCAGTTCTTC. Its translation is CASSLSPLAVEYNEQFF.

This clonotype was counted a few times. The chain couples TRBV20-1 to TRBJ1-1; possible D gene TRBD1, 5 bases. The germline gives CDR1 DFQATT, CDR2 SNEGSKA (reference sequence). With 8 bases removed from V and 6 bases from J, the gap between germline ends came to 22 bases. The CDR3 has 14 residues. CDR3 nucleotide sequence: TGCAGTCCCTTCGGCGGATTTCGGACACCTGAAGCTTTCTTT. Translating gives CSPFGGFRTPEAFF.

J is TRBJ2-3 and V is TRBV12-3 or TRBV12-4, with D unresolved. V lost 3 bases to trimming and J lost 4 bases, with 8 bases between them. The CDR3 runs 13 residues. The CDR3 coding sequence is TGTGCCAGCAGTTTTCGGAGACCAGATACGCAGTATTTT. Its protein is CASSFRRPDTQYF.

The V and J genes are TRBV12-3 or TRBV12-4 and TRBJ2-1; D uncertain. The CDR3 has 14 residues. V was trimmed by 3 bases and J by 1 base, leaving 7 bases between them. CDR3 sequence: CASSFVGSYNEQFF. CDR3 sequence (DNA): TGTGCCAGCAGTTTCGTAGGGTCCTACAATGAGCAGTTCTTC.

The chain recombines TRBV29-1 with TRBJ1-3; D perhaps matches TRBD1 (5 bases). The CDR3 length is 15 residues. The V gene's germline CDR1 is SQVTM and CDR2 ANQGSEA. Trimming removed 2 bases at V and 7 bases at J, with 18 bases between. The CDR3 sequence is CSVEPLERGGNTIYF. In nucleotides, the CDR3 is TGCAGCGTTGAACCCCTCGAGAGGGGAGGGAACACCATATATTTT.

Here the CDR3 reads CASKPGLATTGELFF. The DNA of the CDR3 is TGTGCCTCAAAGCCGGGACTAGCGACAACCGGGGAGCTGTTTTTT. The gene calls are TRBV19 and TRBJ2-2; TRBD2 matches at 10 bases. V was clipped by 11 bases and J by 5 bases; unmatched bases: 11. Germline V gene lookup returns CDR1 LNHDA and CDR2 SQIVND (reference sequence). The CDR3 runs 15 residues.